These 5 T cell receptor beta chains share one sample of origin, sequenced in a study of tumor-infiltrating lymphocytes in primary liver carcinoma. Co-extracted RNA and DNA came from 20-30 mg of unsorted bulk tissue. With 500 to 650 ng total RNA as template and a constant-region primer, TCR beta cDNA was made. Employing slightly modified ARM-PCR, three nested multiplex PCR rounds were run, and these gave rise to the TCR beta libraries. With TRBV1-TRBV30 forward primers and a C-beta reverse primer, the first two PCR rounds were run for around 10 cycles each. TCRdb recomputed calls from the multiplex PCR reads with MiXCR, one row per CDR3 protein. The data hold 37,000 or so distinct CDR3 sequences, with roughly 74% observed a single time. The source material was tumor-adjacent normal liver tissue. The source is a man between 35 and 55 years old with primary liver carcinoma and hepatitis B virus infection.

A word on this clonotype: Likely a read error: the CDR3 ends without its conserved phenylalanine or tryptophan. The chain links TRBV6-1 to TRBJ1-5; TRBD1 agrees at 9 bases. In germline, CDR1 is MNHNS, CDR2 SASEGT. This CDR3 region has 14 residues. For the CDR3, the DNA is TGTATCAGCAGTCTACAGGGGGCCACTCAGCCCCAGCATATT. Translation: CISSLQGATQPQHI.

With regard to this clonotype: The junction departs from germline at one end; a sequencing error may be responsible. The rearrangement uses TRBV6-1 and TRBJ2-2, with a possible D match to TRBD1 (5 bases). The CDR3 runs to 15 residues. The germline V gene has CDR1 MNHNS and CDR2 SASEGT. CDR3 residues: CTSSDADRYTGELFF. CDR3 nucleotide sequence: TGTACCAGCAGTGATGCTGACAGATATACCGGGGAGCTGTTTTTT.

As concerns this clonotype: In this CDR3 the conserved last residue, phenylalanine or tryptophan, is missing, so a read error is likely. The DNA is left out, because the CDR3 cannot be placed on it with certainty; the CDR3 is given as TCRdb lists it. The rearrangement links TRBV11-1 to TRBJ2-2; the DNA was not compared with TRBD1, the D call given in the table. CDR1 is SGHAT, CDR2 FQDESV, per germline (reference sequence). The CDR3 spans 16 residues, counting both ends. CDR3 in amino acids: CSSSLRSGQNTGELFS.

The CDR3 DNA reads TGCAGCGTTGAAGTTGGGGACAGTTTTAACAACGTGCAGTACTTC. Residues: CSVEVGDSFNNVQYF. The chain uses TRBV29-1 and TRBJ2-7; 7 nucleotides match TRBD1. Germline CDR1 SQVTM, CDR2 ANQGSEA. The length of the CDR3 is 15 residues. After removal of 1 base from V and 9 bases from J, the junction contained 15 bases not matched to a gene.

This clonotype was detected only once. The chain couples TRBV29-1 to TRBJ2-4, with D perhaps TRBD1 or TRBD2 (6 bases each). Germline-derived CDR1 and CDR2 are SQVTM and ANQGSEA. V was clipped by 6 bases and J by 6 bases, with 18 bases between them. The CDR3 has 14 residues. The CDR3 loop reads CSVGGWGAGNIQYF. DNA for the CDR3: TGCAGCGTCGGAGGGTGGGGGGCTGGAAACATTCAGTACTTC.